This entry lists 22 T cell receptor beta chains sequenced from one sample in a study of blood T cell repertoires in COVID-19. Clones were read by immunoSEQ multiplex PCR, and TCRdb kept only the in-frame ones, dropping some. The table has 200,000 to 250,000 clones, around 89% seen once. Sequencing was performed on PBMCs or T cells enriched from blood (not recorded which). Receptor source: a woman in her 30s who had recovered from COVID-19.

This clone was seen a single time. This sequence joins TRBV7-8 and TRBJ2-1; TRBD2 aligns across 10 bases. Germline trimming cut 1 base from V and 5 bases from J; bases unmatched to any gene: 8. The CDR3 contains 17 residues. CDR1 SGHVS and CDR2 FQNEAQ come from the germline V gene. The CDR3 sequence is CASSLGGGLARNNEQFF. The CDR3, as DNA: TGTGCCAGCAGCTTAGGTGGGGGACTAGCGCGTAACAATGAGCAGTTCTTC.

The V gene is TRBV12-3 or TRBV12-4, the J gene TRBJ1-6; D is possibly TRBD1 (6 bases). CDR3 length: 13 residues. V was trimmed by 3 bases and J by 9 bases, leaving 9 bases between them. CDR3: CASSFPGASPLHF. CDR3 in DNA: TGTGCCAGCAGTTTCCCAGGGGCTTCACCCCTCCACTTT.

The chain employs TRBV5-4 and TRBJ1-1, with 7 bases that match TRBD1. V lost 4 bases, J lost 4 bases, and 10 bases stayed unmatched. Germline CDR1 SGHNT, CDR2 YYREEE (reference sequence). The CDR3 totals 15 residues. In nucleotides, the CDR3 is TGTGCCAGCAGCCGATCGACAGGGTCGGGCACTGAAGCTTTCTTT. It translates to CASSRSTGSGTEAFF.

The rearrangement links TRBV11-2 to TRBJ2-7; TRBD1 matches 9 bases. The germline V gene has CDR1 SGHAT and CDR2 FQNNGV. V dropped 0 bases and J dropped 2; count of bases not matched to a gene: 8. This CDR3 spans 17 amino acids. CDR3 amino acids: CASSLDFGQGSPYEQYF. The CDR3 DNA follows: TGTGCCAGCAGCTTAGATTTTGGACAGGGGAGCCCCTACGAGCAGTACTTC.

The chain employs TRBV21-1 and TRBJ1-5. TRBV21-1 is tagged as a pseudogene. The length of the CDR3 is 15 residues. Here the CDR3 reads CASSRSGPSNQPQHF. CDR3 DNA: TGTGCCAGCAGCAGAAGCGGACCTAGCAATCAGCCCCAGCATTTT.

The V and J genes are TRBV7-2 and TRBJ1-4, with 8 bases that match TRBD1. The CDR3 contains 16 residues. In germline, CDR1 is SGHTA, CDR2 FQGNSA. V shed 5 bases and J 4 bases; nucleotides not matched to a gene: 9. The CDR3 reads CASSPGQGRGNEKLFF. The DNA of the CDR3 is TGTGCCAGCAGCCCCGGACAGGGAAGGGGTAATGAAAAACTGTTTTTT. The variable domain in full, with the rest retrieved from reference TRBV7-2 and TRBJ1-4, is GAGVSQSPSNKVTEKGKDVELRCDPISGHTALYWYRQSLGQGLEFLIYFQGNSAPDKSGLPSDRFSAERTGGSVSTLTIQRTQQEDSAVYLCASSPGQGRGNEKLFFGSGTQLSVL.

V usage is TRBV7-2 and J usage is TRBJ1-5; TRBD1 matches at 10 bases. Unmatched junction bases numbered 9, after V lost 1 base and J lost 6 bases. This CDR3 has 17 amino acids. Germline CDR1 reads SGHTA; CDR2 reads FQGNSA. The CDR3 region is CASSLGQGAAWFQPQHF. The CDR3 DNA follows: TGTGCCAGCAGCTTAGGACAGGGGGCTGCGTGGTTTCAGCCCCAGCATTTT.

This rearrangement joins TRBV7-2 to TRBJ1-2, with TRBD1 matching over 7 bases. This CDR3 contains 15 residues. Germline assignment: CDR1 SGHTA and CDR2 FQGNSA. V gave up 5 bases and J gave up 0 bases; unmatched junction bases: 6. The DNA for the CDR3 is TGTGCCAGCAGCCTATTGGGACAGTCTAACTATGGCTACACCTTC. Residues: CASSLLGQSNYGYTF.

For the CDR3, the DNA is TGTGCCAGCAGCGCCTCCGGGACAGCGTATAGCAATCAGCCCCAGCATTTT. Residues: CASSASGTAYSNQPQHF. The J gene is TRBJ1-5, the V gene TRBV5-5, with TRBD1 matching over 7 bases. With V trimmed by 4 bases and J by 0 bases, 10 bases remained unmatched. Germline lookup yields CDR1 SGHKS and CDR2 YYEKEE (reference sequence). The CDR3 totals 17 residues. The whole variable domain, filled in from reference TRBV5-5 and TRBJ1-5, reads DAGVTQSPTHLIKTRGQQVTLRCSPISGHKSVSWYQQVLGQGPQFIFQYYEKEERGRGNFPDRFSARQFPNYSSELNVNALLLGDSALYLCASSASGTAYSNQPQHFGDGTRLSIL.

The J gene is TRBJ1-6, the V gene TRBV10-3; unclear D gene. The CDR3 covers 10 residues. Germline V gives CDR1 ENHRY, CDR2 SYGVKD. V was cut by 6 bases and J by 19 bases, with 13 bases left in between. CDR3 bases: TGTGCCATCAGAGACGGGTTGGATCACTTT. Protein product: CAIRDGLDHF.

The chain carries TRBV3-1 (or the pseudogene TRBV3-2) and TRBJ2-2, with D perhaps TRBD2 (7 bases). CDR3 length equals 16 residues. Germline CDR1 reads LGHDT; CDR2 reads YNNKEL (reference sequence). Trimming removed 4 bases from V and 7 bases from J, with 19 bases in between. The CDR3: CASSLPTWGGHGELFF. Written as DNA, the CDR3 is TGTGCCAGCAGCCTACCTACTTGGGGGGGCCACGGGGAGCTGTTTTTT.

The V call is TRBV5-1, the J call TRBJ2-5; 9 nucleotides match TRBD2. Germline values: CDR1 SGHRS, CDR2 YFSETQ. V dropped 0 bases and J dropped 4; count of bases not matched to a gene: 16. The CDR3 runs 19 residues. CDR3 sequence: CASSLGPERGASVGETQYF. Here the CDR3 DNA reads TGCGCCAGCAGCTTGGGTCCGGAGCGGGGGGCCTCCGTGGGAGAGACCCAGTACTTC.

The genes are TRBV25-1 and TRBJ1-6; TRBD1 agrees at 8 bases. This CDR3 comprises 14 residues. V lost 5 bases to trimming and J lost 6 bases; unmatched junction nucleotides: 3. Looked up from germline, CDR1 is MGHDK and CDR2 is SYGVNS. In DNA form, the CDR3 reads TGTGCCAGCAGTTTAACAGGGGGTAATTCACCCCTCCACTTT. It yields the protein CASSLTGGNSPLHF.

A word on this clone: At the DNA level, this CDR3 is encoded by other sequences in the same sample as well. The CDR3 loop reads CASSPRGGYEQYF. The CDR3 DNA reads TGTGCCAGCAGCCCCCGAGGGGGCTACGAGCAGTACTTC. The chain couples TRBV7-2 to TRBJ2-7, with D possibly TRBD1 on 6 matching bases. Germline CDR1 is SGHTA and CDR2 is FQGNSA. The CDR3 sequence is 13 residues long. Trimming removed 5 bases at V and 3 bases at J, with 11 bases between.

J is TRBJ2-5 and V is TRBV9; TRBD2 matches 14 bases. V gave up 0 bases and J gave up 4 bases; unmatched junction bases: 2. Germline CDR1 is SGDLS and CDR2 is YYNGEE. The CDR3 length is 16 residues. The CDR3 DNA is TGTGCCAGCAGCGTAGACGGGACTAGCGGGGGAGAGACCCAGTACTTC. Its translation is CASSVDGTSGGETQYF. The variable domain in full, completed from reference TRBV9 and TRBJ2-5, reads DSGVTQTPKHLITATGQRVTLRCSPRSGDLSVYWYQQSLDQGLQFLIQYYNGEERAKGNILERFSAQQFPDLHSELNLSSLELGDSALYFCASSVDGTSGGETQYFGPGTRLLVL.

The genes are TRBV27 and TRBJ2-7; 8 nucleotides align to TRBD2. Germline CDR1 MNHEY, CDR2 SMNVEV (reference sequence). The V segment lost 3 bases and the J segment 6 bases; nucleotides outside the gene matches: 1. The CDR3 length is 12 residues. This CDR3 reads CASSFAGGEQYF. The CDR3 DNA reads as TGTGCCAGCAGTTTTGCGGGGGGCGAGCAGTACTTC.

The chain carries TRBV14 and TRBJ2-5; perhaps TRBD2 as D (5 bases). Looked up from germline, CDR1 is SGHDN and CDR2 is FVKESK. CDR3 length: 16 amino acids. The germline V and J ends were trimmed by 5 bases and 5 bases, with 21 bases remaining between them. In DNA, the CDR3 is TGTGCCAGCAGCTCCCTTTTTGAGCTAGCCGTCGAGACCCAGTACTTC. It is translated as CASSSLFELAVETQYF.

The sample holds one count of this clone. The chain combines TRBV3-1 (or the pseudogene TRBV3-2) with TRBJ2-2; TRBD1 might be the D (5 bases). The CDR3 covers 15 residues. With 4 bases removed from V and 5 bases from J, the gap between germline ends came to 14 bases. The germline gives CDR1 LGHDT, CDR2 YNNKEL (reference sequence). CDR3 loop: CASSPLLAGTGELFF. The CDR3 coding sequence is TGTGCCAGCAGCCCCCTCTTGGCAGGGACCGGGGAGCTGTTTTTT.

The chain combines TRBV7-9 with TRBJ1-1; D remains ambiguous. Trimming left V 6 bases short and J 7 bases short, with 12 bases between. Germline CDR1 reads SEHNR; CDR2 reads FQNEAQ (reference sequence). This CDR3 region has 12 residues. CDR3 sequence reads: CASRAGGFEAFF. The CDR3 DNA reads TGTGCCAGCAGAGCAGGAGGGTTTGAAGCTTTCTTT.

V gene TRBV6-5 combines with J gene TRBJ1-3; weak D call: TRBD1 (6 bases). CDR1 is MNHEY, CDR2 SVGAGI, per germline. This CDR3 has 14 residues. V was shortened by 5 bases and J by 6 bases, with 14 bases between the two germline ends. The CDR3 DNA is TGTGCCAGCAGTCGAACCGGGACATTAAACACCATATATTTT. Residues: CASSRTGTLNTIYF.

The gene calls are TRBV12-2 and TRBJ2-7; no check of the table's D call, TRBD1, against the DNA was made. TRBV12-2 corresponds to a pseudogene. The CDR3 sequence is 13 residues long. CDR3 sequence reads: CARPGIRVHEQYF. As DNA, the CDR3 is TGTGCAAGGCCTGGGATCAGGGTCCACGAGCAGTACTTC.

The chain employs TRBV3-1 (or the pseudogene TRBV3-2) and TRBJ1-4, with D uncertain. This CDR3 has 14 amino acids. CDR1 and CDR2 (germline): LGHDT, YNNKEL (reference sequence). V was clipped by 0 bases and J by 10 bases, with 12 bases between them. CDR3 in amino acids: CASSQEGGSGKLFF. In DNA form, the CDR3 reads TGTGCCAGCAGCCAAGAAGGAGGGAGCGGAAAACTGTTTTTT.